This T cell receptor beta chain derives from a study of memory CD4+ T cells and cytomegalovirus serostatus. Study summary: Donors were healthy Belgian adults, 10 or so CMV seropositive and about two dozen seronegative.

Single viable CD3+CD4+CD8-CD45RO+ cells were sorted as the memory CD4+ T cells. Serostatus was set by detecting CMV pp150, pp28, p38, p52 IgG. Study-wide results and limits: Suggested: most of the CMV-linked TCR signature lies in CD4+ memory cells.

After removal of 3 bases from V and 0 bases from J, the junction contained 8 bases not matched to a gene. There are 18 residues in the CDR3. Germline V gene data show CDR1 as LNHDA and CDR2 as SQIVND (reference sequence). The repertoire was sequenced with immunoSEQ multiplex PCR; TCRdb's copy has only in-frame clones and lacks some. Of some 64,000 clones detected, 82% appear once; the ten largest clones hold 0.85% to 0.95%. As concerns this clone: What it binds is not known.

Material for sequencing was memory CD4+ T cells from blood. The clonotype originates from an adult in good health and CMV-seronegative. The genes are TRBV19 and TRBJ2-3, with 11 bases aligning to TRBD2. The CDR3: CASSMQVTSGVSTDTQYF. In DNA form, the CDR3 reads TGTGCCAGTAGTATGCAAGTGACTAGCGGGGTTAGCACAGATACGCAGTATTTT.